A single T cell receptor beta chain is shown here with its context. The V segment lost 3 bases and the J segment 1 base; nucleotides outside the gene matches: 17. This CDR3 comprises 19 residues. Germline CDR1 and CDR2: SGHRS and YFSETQ. Indicated time point: after neoadjuvant nivolumab, at surgical resection. TCRdb keeps only in-frame clones here, not all; method: immunoSEQ multiplex PCR. The sample lists roughly 15,000 clones; around 82% were seen once. This record belongs to a study of neoadjuvant anti-PD-1 for oral cavity cancer. This receptor was taken from a person aged 35 to 85 with oral cavity squamous cell carcinoma. This specimen consisted of PBMCs, obtained after nivolumab (anti-PD-1) treatment. This rearrangement joins TRBV5-1 to TRBJ2-7, with TRBD2 matching 9 bases. Written as DNA, the CDR3 is TGCGCCAGCAGCTCACGCGCGGTTCCGTTAGCGGGGGAGTCCTACGAGCAGTACTTC. Encoded protein: CASSSRAVPLAGESYEQYF.